This T cell receptor (beta chain) was captured by sequencing in a study of blood T cell repertoires in COVID-19. TCRdb keeps only in-frame clones here, not all; method: immunoSEQ multiplex PCR. The sample has approximately 380,000 clones; 88% are singletons. Germline V gene sequence: CDR1 MGHRA, CDR2 YSYEKL. CDR3 length equals 16 residues. Deletions cut 4 bases from V and 3 bases from J, with 18 bases between. The clonotype was recovered from a young woman who had recovered from COVID-19. The rearrangement links TRBV4-1 to TRBJ1-1; D possibly corresponds to TRBD1 (5 bases). Specimen: PBMCs or T cells enriched from blood (not recorded which). The CDR3 DNA reads as TGCGCCAGCAGCCGCCTGCGGGCAGGGAGGGACACTGAAGCTTTCTTT. It codes for CASSRLRAGRDTEAFF.